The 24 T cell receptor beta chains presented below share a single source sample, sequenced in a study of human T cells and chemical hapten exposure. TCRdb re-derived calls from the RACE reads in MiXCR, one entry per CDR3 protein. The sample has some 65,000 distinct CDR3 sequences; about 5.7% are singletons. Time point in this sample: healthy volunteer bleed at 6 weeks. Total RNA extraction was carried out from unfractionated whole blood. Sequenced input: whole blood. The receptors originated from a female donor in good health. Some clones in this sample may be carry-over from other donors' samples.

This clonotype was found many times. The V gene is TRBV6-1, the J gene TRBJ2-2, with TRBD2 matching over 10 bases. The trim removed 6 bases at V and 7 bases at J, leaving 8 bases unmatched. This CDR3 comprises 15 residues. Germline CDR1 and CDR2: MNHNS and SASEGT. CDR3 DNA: TGTGCCAGCAGCGGTCTAGCGGGAGCAGGCGGGGAGCTGTTTTTT. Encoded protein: CASSGLAGAGGELFF.

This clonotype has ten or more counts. The CDR3 here is CASREDSITDTQYF. The CDR3 bases are TGTGCCAGCAGAGAGGACAGCATCACAGATACGCAGTATTTT. The V call is TRBV6-2 or TRBV6-3, the J call TRBJ2-3, with a tentative D call TRBD1 (6 bases). This CDR3 comprises 14 residues. Deletions cut 6 bases from V and 2 bases from J, with 12 bases between. Per germline, CDR1 MNHEY and CDR2 SVGEGT.

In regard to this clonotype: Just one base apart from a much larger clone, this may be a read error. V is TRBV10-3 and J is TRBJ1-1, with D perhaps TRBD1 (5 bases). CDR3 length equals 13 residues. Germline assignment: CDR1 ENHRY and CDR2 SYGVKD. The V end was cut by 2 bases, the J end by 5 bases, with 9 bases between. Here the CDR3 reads CAISEGGDTEAFF. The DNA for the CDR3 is TGTGCCATCAGTGAGGGAGGGGATACTGAAGCTTTCTTT.

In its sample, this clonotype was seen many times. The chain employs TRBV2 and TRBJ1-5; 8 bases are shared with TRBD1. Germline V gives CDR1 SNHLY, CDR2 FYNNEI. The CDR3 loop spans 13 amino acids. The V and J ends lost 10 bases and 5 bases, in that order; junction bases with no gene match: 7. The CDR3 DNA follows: TGTGCCACCAGGGGGCGCCTTGATCAGCCCCAGCATTTT. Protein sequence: CATRGRLDQPQHF.

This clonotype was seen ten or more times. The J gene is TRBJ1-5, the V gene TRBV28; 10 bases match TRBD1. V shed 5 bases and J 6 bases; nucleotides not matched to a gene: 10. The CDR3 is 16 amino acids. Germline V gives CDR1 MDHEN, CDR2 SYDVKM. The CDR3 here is CASSGRQGAPGQPQHF. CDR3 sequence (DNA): TGTGCCAGCAGTGGAAGACAGGGGGCGCCGGGTCAGCCCCAGCATTTT.

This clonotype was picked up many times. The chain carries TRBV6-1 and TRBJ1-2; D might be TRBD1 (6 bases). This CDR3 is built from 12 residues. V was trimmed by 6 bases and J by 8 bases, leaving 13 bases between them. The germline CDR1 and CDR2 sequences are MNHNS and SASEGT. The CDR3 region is CASRNRVFGYTF. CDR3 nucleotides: TGTGCCAGCAGGAACAGGGTTTTCGGCTACACCTTC.

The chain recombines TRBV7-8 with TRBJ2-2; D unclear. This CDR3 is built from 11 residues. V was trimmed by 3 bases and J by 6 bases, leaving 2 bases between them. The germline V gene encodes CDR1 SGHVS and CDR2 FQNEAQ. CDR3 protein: CASSLAGELFF. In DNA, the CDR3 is TGTGCCAGCAGCTTGGCCGGGGAGCTGTTTTTT.

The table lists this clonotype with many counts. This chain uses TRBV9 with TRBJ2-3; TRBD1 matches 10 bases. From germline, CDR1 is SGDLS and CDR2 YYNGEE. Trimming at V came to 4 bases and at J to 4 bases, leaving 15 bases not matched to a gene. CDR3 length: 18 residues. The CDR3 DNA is TGTGCCAGCAGCCCACCGTGGGGACAGGGGATAAGCGCAGATACGCAGTATTTT. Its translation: CASSPPWGQGISADTQYF.

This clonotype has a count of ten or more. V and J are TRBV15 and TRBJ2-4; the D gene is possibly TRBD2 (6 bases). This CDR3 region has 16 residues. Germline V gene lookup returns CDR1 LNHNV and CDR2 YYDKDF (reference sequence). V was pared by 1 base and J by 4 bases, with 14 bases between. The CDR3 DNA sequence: TGTGCCACCAGCAGAGGACTGGCGGGGTCAAAAAACATTCAGTACTTC. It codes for CATSRGLAGSKNIQYF.

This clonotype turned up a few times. In DNA form, the CDR3 reads TGTGCCAGCAACTCGATTGGGGGCCTGCGGACTGAAGCTTTCTTT. Protein: CASNSIGGLRTEAFF. The gene calls are TRBV6-2 or TRBV6-3 and TRBJ1-1, with D possibly TRBD1 on 6 matching bases. Germline assignment: CDR1 MNHEY and CDR2 SVGEGT. V lost 7 bases and J 5 bases, leaving 20 bases between the germline ends. CDR3 length equals 15 residues.

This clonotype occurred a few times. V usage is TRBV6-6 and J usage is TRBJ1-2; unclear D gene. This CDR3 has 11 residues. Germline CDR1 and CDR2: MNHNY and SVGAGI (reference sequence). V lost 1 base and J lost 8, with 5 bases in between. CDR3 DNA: TGTGCCAGCAGTTACTATGTCGGCTACACCTTC. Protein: CASSYYVGYTF.

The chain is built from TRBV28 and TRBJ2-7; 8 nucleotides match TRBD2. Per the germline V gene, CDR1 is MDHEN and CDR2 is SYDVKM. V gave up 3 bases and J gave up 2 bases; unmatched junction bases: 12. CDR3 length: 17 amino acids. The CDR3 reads CASSFRDKGTRTYEQYF. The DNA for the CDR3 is TGTGCCAGCAGTTTCCGCGATAAAGGGACTAGGACCTACGAGCAGTACTTC.

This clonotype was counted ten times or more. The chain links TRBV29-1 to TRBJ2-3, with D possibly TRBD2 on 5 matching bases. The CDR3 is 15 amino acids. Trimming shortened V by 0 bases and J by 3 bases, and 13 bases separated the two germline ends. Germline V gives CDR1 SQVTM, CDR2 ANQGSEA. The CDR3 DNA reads TGCAGCGTTGAAGATACGGAGGAAAGGACAGATACGCAGTATTTT. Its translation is CSVEDTEERTDTQYF.

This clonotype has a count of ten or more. The CDR3 nucleotides read TGTGCCAGCAGCTCACAGGGGGCAGCTTTCTTT. Its protein product is CASSSQGAAFF. The genes are TRBV7-9 and TRBJ1-1; 9 bases fit TRBD1. This CDR3 region has 11 residues. Germline CDR1 reads SEHNR; CDR2 reads FQNEAQ (reference sequence). The junction had 1 base not matched to a gene; V was cut back by 4 bases and J by 10 bases.

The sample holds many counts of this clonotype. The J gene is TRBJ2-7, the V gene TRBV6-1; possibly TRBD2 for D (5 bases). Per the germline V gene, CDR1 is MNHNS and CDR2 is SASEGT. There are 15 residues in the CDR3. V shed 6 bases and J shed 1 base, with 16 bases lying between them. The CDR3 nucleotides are TGTGCCAGCAGGCTGGCGCCTGAGGGATCCTACGAGCAGTACTTC. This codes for CASRLAPEGSYEQYF.

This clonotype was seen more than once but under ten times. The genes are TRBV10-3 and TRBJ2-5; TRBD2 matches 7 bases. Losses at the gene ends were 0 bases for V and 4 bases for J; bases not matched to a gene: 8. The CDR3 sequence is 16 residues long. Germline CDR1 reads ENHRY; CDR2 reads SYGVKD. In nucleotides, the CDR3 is TGTGCCATCAGTGAGTCTACCGGGACTAAACGAGAGACCCAGTACTTC. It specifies CAISESTGTKRETQYF.

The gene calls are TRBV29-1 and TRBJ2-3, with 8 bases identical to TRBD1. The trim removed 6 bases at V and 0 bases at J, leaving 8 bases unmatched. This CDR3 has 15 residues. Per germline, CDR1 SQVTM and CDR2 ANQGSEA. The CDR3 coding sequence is TGCAGCGTGTTTCGACAGGGGTCTAGCACAGATACGCAGTATTTT. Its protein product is CSVFRQGSSTDTQYF.

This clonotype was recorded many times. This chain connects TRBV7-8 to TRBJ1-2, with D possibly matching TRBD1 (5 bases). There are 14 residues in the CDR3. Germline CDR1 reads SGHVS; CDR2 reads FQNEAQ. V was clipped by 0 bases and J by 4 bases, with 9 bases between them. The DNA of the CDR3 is TGTGCCAGCAGCTTAGCATCCGGGGCCTATGGCTACACCTTC. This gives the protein CASSLASGAYGYTF.

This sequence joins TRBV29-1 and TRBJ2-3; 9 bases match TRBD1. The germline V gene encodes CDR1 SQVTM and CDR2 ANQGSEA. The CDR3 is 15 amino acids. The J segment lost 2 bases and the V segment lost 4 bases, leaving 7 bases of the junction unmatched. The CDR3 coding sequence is TGCAGCGTTGGGGGGACAGGGTTTGACACAGATACGCAGTATTTT. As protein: CSVGGTGFDTDTQYF.

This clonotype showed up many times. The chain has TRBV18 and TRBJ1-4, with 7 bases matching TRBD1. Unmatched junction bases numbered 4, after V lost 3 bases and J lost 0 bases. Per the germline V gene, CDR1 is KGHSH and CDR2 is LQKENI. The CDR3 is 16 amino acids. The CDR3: CASSPTGTATNEKLFF. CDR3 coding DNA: TGTGCCAGCTCACCCACCGGGACAGCAACTAATGAAAAACTGTTTTTT.

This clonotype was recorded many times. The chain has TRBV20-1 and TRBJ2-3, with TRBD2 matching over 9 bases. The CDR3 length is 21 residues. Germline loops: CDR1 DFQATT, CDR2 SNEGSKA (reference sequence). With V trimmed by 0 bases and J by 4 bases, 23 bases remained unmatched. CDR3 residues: CSARDPQAHLTSGAPPDTQYF. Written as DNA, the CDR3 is TGCAGTGCTAGAGATCCTCAAGCCCACCTGACTAGCGGAGCACCCCCAGATACGCAGTATTTT.

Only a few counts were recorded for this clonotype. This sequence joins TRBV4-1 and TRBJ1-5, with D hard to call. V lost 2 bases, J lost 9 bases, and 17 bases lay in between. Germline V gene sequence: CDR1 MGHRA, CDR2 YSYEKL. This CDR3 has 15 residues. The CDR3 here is CASSQIIQPQRPQHF. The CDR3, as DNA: TGCGCCAGCAGCCAAATAATACAGCCCCAGCGGCCCCAGCATTTT.

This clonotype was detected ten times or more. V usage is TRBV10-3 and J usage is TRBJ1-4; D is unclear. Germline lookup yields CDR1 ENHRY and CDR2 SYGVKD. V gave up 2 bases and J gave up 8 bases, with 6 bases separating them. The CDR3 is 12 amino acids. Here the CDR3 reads CAISEKGEKLFF. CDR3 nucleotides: TGTGCCATCAGTGAGAAAGGGGAAAAACTGTTTTTT.

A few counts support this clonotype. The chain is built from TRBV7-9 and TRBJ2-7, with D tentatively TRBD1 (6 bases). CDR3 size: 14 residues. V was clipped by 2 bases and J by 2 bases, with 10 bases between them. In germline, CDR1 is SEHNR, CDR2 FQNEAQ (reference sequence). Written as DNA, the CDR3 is TGTGCCAGCAGCTTATCGGACAGTGCCTACGAGCAGTACTTC. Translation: CASSLSDSAYEQYF.